This T cell receptor beta chain was found in a study of blood T cell repertoires in COVID-19. Study background: Nucleic acid was either cDNA or gDNA, and it came from T cells, B-cell-depleted T cells, or PBMCs.

Original handling: Reference gene primer amplification gave estimated nucleated cell counts. TCRdb's table, derived via immunoSEQ multiplex PCR, lists solely in-frame clones and lacks some. V and J calls and clone size are copied from that table; D and trimming were computed from the DNA. The data show about 270,000 clones, 85% to 95% seen once. CDR1 and CDR2 from the germline V gene are MNHEY and SMNVEV (reference sequence). The CDR3 has 17 residues. V was cut by 4 bases and J by 6 bases, with 22 bases left in between. Sequencing used PBMCs or T cells enriched from blood (not recorded which). This sequence joins TRBV27 and TRBJ2-1, with a possible D match to TRBD1 (5 bases). The clonotype originates from a man aged 40-50 years who had been exposed to COVID-19. The CDR3 DNA sequence: TGTGCCAGCAGTTCTCCTCTGACAGACCAATCGGTCAATGAGCAGTTCTTC. Its translation is CASSSPLTDQSVNEQFF.